Shown below are 14 T cell receptor beta chains from a single sample sequenced in a study of blood T cells in healthy people across ages. Next came a second PCR, run for roughly 6 to 11 cycles, which used a sample-barcoded 5' primer along with a J-beta primer mix. TCRdb reanalysed the 5' RACE reads using MiXCR and keeps one entry per CDR3 protein. Of approximately 1.5 million distinct CDR3 sequences in the sample, about 31% are singletons; the top ten hold around 10%. Sequenced sample: blood. The receptors derive from a woman in her 30s in good health.

This clonotype has just a few counts. The chain employs TRBV21-1 and TRBJ2-1; TRBD2, the D gene given by the table, was not confirmed from the DNA. TRBV21-1 is given as a pseudogene. This CDR3 is 17 amino acids long. Written as DNA, the CDR3 is TGTGCCAGCAGCACCCGACTAGCGGGGGATCCCTACAATGAGCAGTTCTTC. It specifies CASSTRLAGDPYNEQFF.

This chain connects TRBV28 to TRBJ2-7; 8 bases are a match to TRBD1. The ends lost 4 bases at V and 0 bases at J; junction bases unmatched: 11. Germline CDR1 is MDHEN and CDR2 is SYDVKM. The CDR3 runs 17 residues. The DNA for the CDR3 is TGTGCCAGCAGTTCCATCCCAGGGGGCCTGAGCTCCTACGAGCAGTACTTC. It is translated as CASSSIPGGLSSYEQYF.

This rearrangement joins TRBV29-1 to TRBJ2-1, with a tentative D call TRBD2 (5 bases). Deletions cut 7 bases from V and 8 bases from J, with 18 bases between. CDR1 and CDR2 (germline): SQVTM, ANQGSEA. The CDR3 is 13 residues long. In DNA form, the CDR3 reads TGCAGCGGCCTCCGGGGAGCAGGAGATGAGCAGTTCTTC. Protein product: CSGLRGAGDEQFF.

This clonotype came up many times. The chain has TRBV27 and TRBJ1-2; TRBD1 aligns across 9 bases. Germline loops: CDR1 MNHEY, CDR2 SMNVEV (reference sequence). V dropped 5 bases and J dropped 4; count of bases not matched to a gene: 11. The CDR3 totals 16 residues. CDR3 sequence reads: CASSKLPGTGTYGYTF. DNA for the CDR3: TGTGCCAGCAGTAAGCTACCCGGGACAGGGACCTATGGCTACACCTTC.

V gene TRBV13 combines with J gene TRBJ2-3; D is ambiguous. Looked up from germline, CDR1 is PRHDT and CDR2 is FYEKMQ (reference sequence). The CDR3 covers 15 residues. V lost 6 bases, J lost 0 bases, and 13 bases lay in between. CDR3 nucleotide sequence: TGTGCCAGCAGTTTAAGGCGAGTAAGCACAGATACGCAGTATTTT. Its translation is CASSLRRVSTDTQYF.

This clonotype came up many times. The CDR3 coding sequence is TGTGCCAGCAGCTTAGATCAGCCCCAGCATTTT. Protein: CASSLDQPQHF. This chain connects TRBV28 to TRBJ1-5; D gene uncertain. V lost 6 bases and J 5 bases, leaving 5 bases between the germline ends. The V gene's germline CDR1 is MDHEN and CDR2 SYDVKM. The CDR3 is made up of 11 amino acids.

This clonotype turned up a few times. J is TRBJ2-1 and V is TRBV5-6; D may be TRBD2 (6 bases). V dropped 1 base and J dropped 2 bases, with 10 bases sitting between them. Germline assignment: CDR1 SGHDT and CDR2 YYEEEE. This CDR3 has 15 amino acids. The CDR3 sequence: CASSLFGSPYNEQFF. CDR3 bases: TGTGCCAGCAGCTTGTTCGGGAGTCCCTACAATGAGCAGTTCTTC.

In this sample, this clonotype turned up many times. The chain recombines TRBV4-1 with TRBJ2-7, with D perhaps TRBD2 (6 bases). V was pared by 2 bases and J by 7 bases, with 18 bases between. This CDR3 has 15 amino acids. Per germline, CDR1 MGHRA and CDR2 YSYEKL. CDR3 nucleotides: TGCGCCAGCAGCCAAAGGGACTTGAGATCTATAGAGCAGTACTTC. Translated: CASSQRDLRSIEQYF.

This clonotype came up many times. The rearrangement uses TRBV6-6 and TRBJ2-3, with 8 bases lining up with TRBD1. CDR1 and CDR2 (germline): MNHNY, SVGAGI (reference sequence). Unmatched junction bases numbered 7, after V lost 3 bases and J lost 5 bases. The CDR3 extends over 15 amino acids. The CDR3 loop is CASSYDRGPRDTQYF. In DNA form, the CDR3 reads TGTGCCAGCAGTTATGACAGGGGCCCCCGAGATACGCAGTATTTT.

This clonotype was seen a few times. V is TRBV6-2 or TRBV6-3 and J is TRBJ1-2, with 7 bases lining up with TRBD1. The V gene end was trimmed by 6 bases and the J gene end by 2 bases; junction bases not matched to a gene: 9. CDR1 and CDR2 from the germline V gene are MNHEY and SVGEGT. The CDR3 contains 15 residues. The chain's CDR3 is CASSKSTGLNYGYTF. In DNA, the CDR3 is TGTGCCAGCAGCAAATCGACAGGGCTCAACTATGGCTACACCTTC.

The chain couples TRBV6-6 to TRBJ1-2; D is unresolved. CDR1 is MNHNY, CDR2 SVGAGI, per germline (reference sequence). The CDR3 is 12 amino acids. Between the trimmed V and J ends, which lost 8 bases and 4 bases, there was a span of 11 bases. CDR3 sequence: CASALTLYGYTF. The DNA of the CDR3 is TGTGCCAGCGCCCTCACCCTCTATGGCTACACCTTC.

This chain links TRBV5-1 with TRBJ2-4, with 8 nucleotides matching TRBD1. The DNA end lines up better with TRBJ2-7; the J call may be wrong. The CDR3 contains 16 residues. Germline assignment: CDR1 SGHRS and CDR2 YFSETQ. CDR3 residues: CASSLGWADRAYEQYF. In DNA, the CDR3 is TGCGCCAGCAGCTTGGGATGGGCGGACAGGGCCTACGAGCAGTACTTC.

This clonotype was detected once. The rearrangement joins TRBV29-1 to TRBJ2-2, with D uncertain. Germline CDR1 and CDR2: SQVTM and ANQGSEA. The V end lost 4 bases, the J end lost 7 bases, and 7 bases lay between the germline ends. CDR3 length: 11 residues. The CDR3 DNA reads TGCAGCGTTGCATATGGCGGGGAGCTGTTTTTT. As protein: CSVAYGGELFF.

This clonotype was detected a few times. This chain connects TRBV3-1 to TRBJ1-4, with 8 nucleotides matching TRBD1. The CDR3 has 17 residues. The V and J ends lost 0 bases and 7 bases, in that order; junction bases with no gene match: 10. Germline CDR1 is LGHDT and CDR2 is YNNKEL (reference sequence). The CDR3 is CASSQDVRAGGFEKLFF. The CDR3 region has the DNA TGTGCCAGCAGCCAAGACGTGAGGGCAGGGGGCTTTGAAAAACTGTTTTTT.